This record concerns one T cell receptor (beta chain) sequence. Trimming cost V 2 bases and J 1 base, with 17 bases left between them. In germline, CDR1 is SNHLY, CDR2 FYNNEI. The CDR3 length is 17 residues. The record originates from a study of blood T cell repertoires in COVID-19. The assay was immunoSEQ multiplex PCR, and TCRdb's table has in-frame clones only and misses some. Of more than 70,000 clones detected, less than 90% appear once; the ten largest clones hold more than 7%. The specimen was peripheral blood. The TCR originated in a man between 60 and 75 years old with acute or convalescent COVID-19. This chain links TRBV2 with TRBJ1-1; unclear D gene. The CDR3 is CASSERAAMRANTEAFF. As DNA, the CDR3 is TGTGCCAGCAGTGAAAGGGCGGCTATGCGGGCGAACACTGAAGCTTTCTTT.